This T cell receptor (beta chain) is drawn from a study of blood T cells in healthy people across ages (dated by TCRdb to the mid-2010s). Notes on the research overall: Template switching captured roughly one uniquely barcoded TCR beta cDNA molecule per two T cells in model experiments. Four age groups were formed from the donors: young (average about 15 years), middle-aged (around 37), aged (62) and long-lived (roughly 81). For two donors (one aged 18 to 29 and one aged 80 or older), the study analyzed two additional independent replicas of 1 million unique cDNA reads from the same blood draw. To avoid experimental bias, donors of different ages were spread randomly across the sequencing lanes. Using deep sequencing normalized with unique cDNA molecular identifiers, the study measured how TCR beta repertoire diversity changes with age. Here is what the overall study found, with its caveats: Because profiling used bulk unsorted PBMCs, naive and antigen-experienced compartments could not be compared conclusively. Estimates of total diversity based on one million sequenced T cells were regarded as lower bounds and as underestimates. Observed TCR beta diversity per million T cells fell roughly linearly with age, and a significant reduction was already apparent by age around 39. Because the CMV infection status of the donors was unknown, age-related changes in expanded clonotypes may potentially have been confounded. Observed TCR beta diversity correlated strongly with the percentage of naive T cells measured by flow cytometry. The long-lived group showed more naive CD4+ T cells, fewer expanded clones and increased TCR diversity than the aged group, suggesting age selection.

Library construction relied on 5' RACE. Sequencing used an Illumina HiSeq 2500. The second PCR ran for about 7 to 11 cycles and used a J-beta primer mix along with a sample-barcoded 5' primer. A template-switch 5' adaptor carrying 12 random nucleotides introduced a unique molecular identifier onto each TCR beta cDNA molecule. At least 2.5 million CDR3-containing paired-end reads were obtained from each sample. The Mint cDNA synthesis kit, primed by a TRBC-specific oligonucleotide, was used to synthesize first-strand cDNA from all RNA. After uracil-DNA glycosylase treatment, a first 18-cycle PCR used universal primers M1SS and BC2_uni_R on all cDNA. Under the source paper's analysis protocol: Normalization of each sample was performed by random selection of 1 million high-quality reads, each carrying a distinct molecular identifier. Instead of being binned into consensus sequences, reads with shared molecular identifiers were discarded. MiTCR, with a Q25 quality threshold and the strictest error-elimination algorithm, was used for CDR3 identification, clonotype clustering and error correction. A nonparametric unseen species model with Euler transformation was used to estimate lower-bound total TCR beta diversity. TCRdb ran its own pipeline on the public reads, namely fastp trimming at Q25 and MiXCR clone calling, and kept in-frame beta chains. Rows merge per CDR3 protein into single entries with the most common DNA and genes. What appears here as the V and J calls and clone size reflects TCRdb's work, not the paper's. This sample comprises hundreds of thousands of distinct CDR3 sequences, about 59% of them detected only once. The ten largest make up around a quarter of the sample.

On this clonotype: Its antigen remains unidentified. The sample holds no much larger clone one base away, and base qualities are not on file.

V sheds 2 bases and J sheds 3 bases, leaving 14 bases between their ends. For CDR1 and CDR2, the germline V gene (reference sequence) lists DFQATT and SNEGSKA. From the cysteine through the phenylalanine, the CDR3 covers 15 amino acids. Of all the DNA, just the CDR3 is kept, 45 bases in frame from base 1. Systemically healthy Caucasian individuals from Russia, some 36 in total and aged about 6 to 100 years, were included as donors. Roughly 9.5 milliliters of peripheral blood were drawn from each donor into EDTA-treated Vacutainer tubes. PBMCs were isolated by Ficoll-Paque density-gradient centrifugation, with at least 6.5 million obtained per sample. Trizol reagent was used to extract total RNA from PBMCs, with at least 6 micrograms per sample. The percentages of naive CD45RAhigh/CD27high T cells were determined by flow cytometry on a PBMC aliquot from every donor.

Sequencing used blood. The source of this sequence is a man aged 25-45 years in good health. Recombination linked TRBV20-1 to TRBJ2-1, with the D gene uncertain. In nucleotide form, the sequence is TGCAGTGCTAGACCCGGTCCTGGGGACTACAATGAGCAGTTCTTC. Translated, this gives CSARPGPGDYNEQFF.